Listed below are T cell receptor beta chains from one sample, sequenced in a study of CD8+ T cells in alopecia areata. Assay: immunoSEQ multiplex PCR; the TCRdb copy retains only in-frame clones and omits some. The repertoire holds roughly 250,000 clones, with around two thirds as singletons. This specimen was CD4+ T cells sorted from blood, taken at week 0. The receptors shown here come from a human donor with alopecia areata. Each CDR3 is given with its conserved first and last residue. The D gene is left open where the match is weak. Only some rows state a clone size, as once, few, many or a class for expanded clones.

TRBV14	TRBD1	NA	TRBJ2-2	CASSQAWGTDTGELFF
TRBV29-1	TRBD2	once	TRBJ2-5	CSVRSGGQETQYF
TRBV29-1	NA	NA	TRBJ1-2	CSVGAEIPPSYGYTF
TRBV15	NA	NA	TRBJ1-2	CATSRDRSGYTF
TRBV5-1	TRBD1	few	TRBJ1-6	CASSLVGQGANSPLHF
TRBV10-2	TRBD1	NA	TRBJ1-2	CASSGDGTGAYGYTF
TRBV29-1	TRBD2	NA	TRBJ2-1	CSVEPAGGFEQFF
TRBV11-2	NA	medium-sized	TRBJ2-3	CASSSASPLSTDTQYF
TRBV10-3	NA	NA	TRBJ2-7	CAISEGGSWGYEQYF
TRBV29-1	NA	NA	TRBJ1-2	CSVERPMVGYTF
TRBV30	TRBD1	few	TRBJ2-2	CAGLHRGIPTGELFF
TRBV30	NA	few	TRBJ1-6	CAWKLSSSYNSPLHF
TRBV25-1	NA	NA	TRBJ2-7	CASSEYGQPYEQYF
TRBV9	NA	NA	TRBJ2-7	CASSGAGYEQYF
TRBV5-1	NA	NA	TRBJ2-2	CASSLLNTGELFF
TRBV29-1	TRBD1	few	TRBJ1-1	CSVGQLNTEAFF
TRBV29-1	NA	NA	TRBJ1-1	CSVSGGQLNTEAFF
TRBV5-6	NA	NA	TRBJ1-6	CASSFSAGRPLHF
TRBV13	NA	few	TRBJ1-1	CASSTYRNTEAFF
TRBV30	NA	few	TRBJ2-3	CAWSVPRGLRADTQYF
TRBV29-1	TRBD1	NA	TRBJ1-1	CSVETTGGGAFF
TRBV5-7	NA	few	TRBJ1-5	CASSLRRVYSNQPQHF